Each of the 12 T cell receptor beta chains below was sequenced from the same sample in a study of T cell responses to AZD1222 COVID-19 vaccine. Sequencing used immunoSEQ multiplex PCR; TCRdb keeps in-frame clones, though not all of them. Found here are more than 95,000 clones, around 93% of them singletons; the top ten hold about 1.1%. Sequenced material: peripheral blood, taken on day 0 of AZD1222 vaccination. The receptors derive from an adult in good health.

The chain couples TRBV12-3 or TRBV12-4 to TRBJ1-5; tentative D call: TRBD1 (5 bases). The V gene lost 5 bases and the J gene lost 1 base, with 6 bases spanning the gap. CDR3 size: 13 residues. The CDR3 loop is CASSDSSNQPQHF. The CDR3 bases are TGTGCCAGCAGTGACAGCAGCAATCAGCCCCAGCATTTT.

The V and J genes are TRBV28 and TRBJ1-2; 9 bases map to TRBD1. Germline CDR1 and CDR2: MDHEN and SYDVKM. CDR3 length: 16 residues. V lost 5 bases and J lost 4; bases outside the gene matches: 11. The CDR3 loop reads CASSAPLGQGFYGYTF. DNA of the CDR3: TGTGCCAGCAGTGCCCCGTTGGGACAGGGCTTCTATGGCTACACCTTC.

The J gene is TRBJ2-4, the V gene TRBV9; possible D gene TRBD2, 6 bases. This CDR3 is built from 15 residues. CDR1 is SGDLS, CDR2 YYNGEE, per germline. Trimming stripped 0 bases from V and 7 bases from J, with 14 bases between. The CDR3 nucleotides read TGTGCCAGCAGCGTAGAAAGTCGGGAGACCAACATTCAGTACTTC. Translation: CASSVESRETNIQYF. The full variable domain, its missing parts supplied by reference TRBV9 and TRBJ2-4, is DSGVTQTPKHLITATGQRVTLRCSPRSGDLSVYWYQQSLDQGLQFLIQYYNGEERAKGNILERFSAQQFPDLHSELNLSSLELGDSALYFCASSVESRETNIQYFGAGTRLSVL.

The chain uses TRBV4-1 and TRBJ1-1; weak D call: TRBD1 (5 bases). The CDR3 is 14 residues long. V was pared by 4 bases and J by 6 bases, with 15 bases between. Germline CDR1 and CDR2: MGHRA and YSYEKL. The CDR3 spells CASSLAGTGAEAFF. In DNA form, the CDR3 reads TGCGCCAGCAGCCTGGCAGGGACGGGGGCTGAAGCTTTCTTT.

The chain employs TRBV18 and TRBJ2-5, with no clear D. This CDR3 comprises 17 residues. CDR1 KGHSH and CDR2 LQKENI come from the germline V gene. V dropped 3 bases and J dropped 4 bases, with 21 bases sitting between them. CDR3: CASSPVRVVSFGETQYF. The DNA of the CDR3 is TGTGCCAGCTCACCGGTCCGGGTTGTGAGTTTTGGAGAGACCCAGTACTTC.

The chain recombines TRBV12-3 or TRBV12-4 with TRBJ1-1; D is uncertain. V gave up 3 bases and J gave up 2 bases, with 7 bases separating them. CDR3 length equals 13 residues. CDR3 bases: TGTGCCAGCAGTTTCCAACTAAACACTGAAGCTTTCTTT. Its protein product is CASSFQLNTEAFF.

V usage is TRBV9 and J usage is TRBJ1-1, with a tentative D call TRBD1 (5 bases). V was shortened by 0 bases and J by 4 bases, with 13 bases between the two germline ends. The CDR3 length is 15 residues. Germline CDR1 SGDLS, CDR2 YYNGEE. This CDR3 reads CASSVDGQGATEAFF. In DNA form, the CDR3 reads TGTGCCAGCAGCGTAGATGGGCAGGGCGCCACTGAAGCTTTCTTT.

V and J are TRBV4-1 and TRBJ2-6; D call uncertain. Per the germline V gene, CDR1 is MGHRA and CDR2 is YSYEKL. This CDR3 comprises 16 residues. Trimming stripped 2 bases from V and 0 bases from J, with 8 bases between. CDR3 coding DNA: TGCGCCAGCAGCCAAAATAGCCTCTCTGGGGCCAACGTCCTGACTTTC. Its translation is CASSQNSLSGANVLTF.

This clone was detected once. This chain connects TRBV7-6 to TRBJ2-3; 8 nucleotides agree with TRBD2. CDR1 is SGHVS and CDR2 is FNYEAQ in the germline V gene. This CDR3 contains 16 residues. Trimming removed 1 base from V and 2 bases from J; junction bases left unmatched: 5. The CDR3 spells CASSLVWRGATDTQYF. The CDR3 region has the DNA TGTGCCAGCAGCTTAGTTTGGCGGGGGGCCACAGATACGCAGTATTTT.

The chain has TRBV27 and TRBJ1-2; D may be TRBD1 (5 bases). Germline CDR1 reads MNHEY; CDR2 reads SMNVEV (reference sequence). This CDR3 is built from 13 residues. Trimming shortened V by 2 bases and J by 6 bases, and 10 bases separated the two germline ends. This chain's CDR3 is CASSLRGVHGYTF. The CDR3 DNA is TGTGCCAGCAGTTTACGGGGGGTTCATGGCTACACCTTC.

This sequence joins TRBV9 and TRBJ2-5, with D perhaps given as TRBD1 or TRBD2 (5 bases each). This CDR3 contains 13 residues. V lost 4 bases, J lost 7 bases, and 14 bases lay in between. From germline, CDR1 is SGDLS and CDR2 YYNGEE. DNA for the CDR3: TGTGCCAGCAGCACCTCAACTAGGGGGACCCAGTACTTC. Protein: CASSTSTRGTQYF.

The chain has TRBV3-1 (or the pseudogene TRBV3-2) and TRBJ2-7; maybe TRBD2 (7 bases). The V gene's germline CDR1 is LGHDT and CDR2 YNNKEL (reference sequence). V lost 7 bases and J lost 5, with 15 bases in between. There are 13 residues in the CDR3. The CDR3 here is CASKISGGHEQYF. The CDR3 DNA follows: TGTGCCAGCAAGATATCGGGGGGCCACGAGCAGTACTTC.